The rows below give T cell receptor beta chains drawn from one sample of a study of cytomegalovirus exposure and HLA in healthy donors. Repertoires were generated with immunoSEQ multiplex PCR, while TCRdb's copy carries only in-frame clones and drops some. The sample has about 130,000 clones; over 60% are singletons. The sequencing sample was made of PBMCs. These receptors were taken from a human donor in good health. CDR3s include the opening cysteine and the closing phenylalanine or tryptophan. The order of the fields is clone size, V gene, D gene, J gene, CDR3 protein, CDR3 DNA. The D gene is left open where the match is weak. Not all rows give a size; the values are once, few, many and, for expanded clones, a class.

clone size: .
V gene: TRBV13
D gene: .
J gene: TRBJ2-5
CDR3 protein: CASSATVFQETQYF
CDR3 DNA: TGTGCCAGCAGCGCGACAGTGTTCCAAGAGACCCAGTACTTC

clone size: .
V gene: TRBV7-9
D gene: TRBD2
J gene: TRBJ2-1
CDR3 protein: CASSLGGRADNEQFF
CDR3 DNA: TGTGCCAGCAGCTTAGGGGGGAGGGCAGACAATGAGCAGTTCTTC

clone size: .
V gene: TRBV19
D gene: TRBD1
J gene: TRBJ1-2
CDR3 protein: CASSMGQGLGGYTF
CDR3 DNA: TGTGCCAGTAGTATGGGACAGGGGCTCGGTGGCTACACCTTC

clone size: few
V gene: TRBV4-2
D gene: .
J gene: TRBJ2-5
CDR3 protein: CASSRDTPGETQYF
CDR3 DNA: TGTGCCAGCAGCCGGGACACCCCGGGAGAGACCCAGTACTTC

clone size: .
V gene: TRBV7-3
D gene: TRBD2
J gene: TRBJ2-3
CDR3 protein: CASSLTGAGVSDTQYF
CDR3 DNA: TGTGCCAGCAGCTTAACTGGCGCGGGAGTCTCAGATACGCAGTATTTT

clone size: .
V gene: TRBV4-3
D gene: TRBD2
J gene: TRBJ2-7
CDR3 protein: CASSQAREGYEQYF
CDR3 DNA: TGCGCCAGCAGCCAAGCGCGGGAGGGCTACGAGCAGTACTTC

clone size: .
V gene: TRBV5-1
D gene: .
J gene: TRBJ2-7
CDR3 protein: CASSLGRGASYEQYF
CDR3 DNA: TGCGCCAGCAGCTTGGGTCGTGGGGCCAGCTACGAGCAGTACTTC

clone size: once
V gene: TRBV10-1
D gene: .
J gene: TRBJ2-4
CDR3 protein: CASRPRTGPNIQYF
CDR3 DNA: TGCGCCAGCAGGCCGCGCACAGGGCCAAACATTCAGTACTTC

clone size: once
V gene: TRBV10-3
D gene: TRBD2
J gene: TRBJ2-2
CDR3 protein: CAISEPAGTSITGELFF
CDR3 DNA: TGTGCCATCAGTGAGCCGGCCGGGACTAGCATAACCGGGGAGCTGTTTTTT

clone size: .
V gene: TRBV7-7
D gene: .
J gene: TRBJ2-3
CDR3 protein: CASSSGHQSTDTQYF
CDR3 DNA: TGTGCCAGCAGTTCGGGACATCAGAGCACAGATACGCAGTATTTT

clone size: .
V gene: TRBV9
D gene: TRBD2
J gene: TRBJ2-1
CDR3 protein: CASSVASAGGTNEQFF
CDR3 DNA: TGTGCCAGCAGCGTAGCTTCGGCGGGGGGGACGAATGAGCAGTTCTTC

clone size: .
V gene: TRBV5-1
D gene: TRBD1
J gene: TRBJ2-5
CDR3 protein: CASTARGPETQYF
CDR3 DNA: TGCGCCAGCACCGCCAGGGGGCCGGAGACCCAGTACTTC

clone size: .
V gene: TRBV5-6
D gene: TRBD1
J gene: TRBJ2-1
CDR3 protein: CASSRDRVNEQFF
CDR3 DNA: TGTGCCAGCAGCCGGGACAGGGTAAATGAGCAGTTCTTC

clone size: .
V gene: TRBV7-2
D gene: .
J gene: TRBJ1-1
CDR3 protein: CASSLSSGNKAFF
CDR3 DNA: TGTGCCAGCAGCTTATCTTCAGGGAACAAAGCTTTCTTT

clone size: .
V gene: TRBV28
D gene: .
J gene: TRBJ2-5
CDR3 protein: CASSRTSKQETQYF
CDR3 DNA: TGTGCCAGCAGCCGGACAAGCAAACAAGAGACCCAGTACTTC